The 8 T cell receptor beta chains given below trace back to one sample, sequenced in a study of shared clonotypes between healthy human individuals. Data came from immunoSEQ multiplex PCR; TCRdb stores just in-frame clones and leaves some out. This sample yields around 1,100,000 clones, of which around 77% are seen a single time; approximately 0.9% belongs to the top ten. The sample taken for sequencing was memory CD4+ T cells from PBMCs. The subset here: CD45RA-negative fraction. These receptors came from a man between 18 and 35 years old in good health. Some clones in this sample may be carry-over from other donors' samples.

The chain has TRBV6-1 and TRBJ2-2, with a possible D match to TRBD1 (6 bases). Trimming cost V 4 bases and J 6 bases, with 15 bases left between them. Germline CDR1 reads MNHNS; CDR2 reads SASEGT. There are 15 residues in the CDR3. The CDR3 DNA is TGTGCCAGCAGTGGAGGACAGCTGGTGGCCGGGGAGCTGTTTTTT. Its translation is CASSGGQLVAGELFF.

The chain uses TRBV7-2 and TRBJ2-1, with D unresolved. Germline V CDR1 and CDR2: SGHTA, FQGNSA. The CDR3 runs to 12 residues. Trimming left V 1 base short and J 9 bases short, with 7 bases between. The CDR3 spells CASSLGGIEQFF. The CDR3 DNA sequence: TGTGCCAGCAGCTTAGGTGGGATTGAGCAGTTCTTC. The variable domain in full, completed from reference TRBV7-2 and TRBJ2-1, reads GAGVSQSPSNKVTEKGKDVELRCDPISGHTALYWYRQSLGQGLEFLIYFQGNSAPDKSGLPSDRFSAERTGGSVSTLTIQRTQQEDSAVYLCASSLGGIEQFFGPGTRLTVL.

The V call is TRBV21-1, the J call TRBJ2-7; the D call of TRBD2 is as the table states it, not checked on the DNA. TRBV21-1 is a listed pseudogene. The CDR3 has 18 residues. CDR3 sequence reads: CASSKVGVVARSSYEQYF. For the CDR3, the DNA is TGTGCCAGCAGCAAAGTTGGAGTGGTAGCGAGGAGCTCCTACGAGCAGTACTTC.

This chain links TRBV11-1 with TRBJ2-2; 8 positions match TRBD2. The CDR3 is 15 residues long. Germline lookup yields CDR1 SGHAT and CDR2 FQDESV (reference sequence). Trimming at V came to 5 bases and at J to 3 bases, leaving 5 bases not matched to a gene. The chain's CDR3 is CASSVPGLDTGELFF. As DNA, the CDR3 is TGTGCCAGCAGCGTCCCGGGACTAGACACCGGGGAGCTGTTTTTT.

This clone showed up just once. This may be a read error, as it is one base from a much larger clone. This chain uses TRBV5-4 with TRBJ1-1, with TRBD1 as a possible D gene (5 bases). V lost 3 bases to trimming and J lost 1 base, with 7 bases between them. Germline-derived CDR1 and CDR2 are SGHNT and YYREEE (reference sequence). The CDR3 is 13 amino acids. In nucleotides, the CDR3 is TGTGCCAGCAGCTCGACAGCGAACACTGAAGCTTTCTTT. Amino acids: CASSSTANTEAFF.

Many counts were recorded for this clone. The chain uses TRBV27 and TRBJ2-1; 8 positions match TRBD2. Germline assignment: CDR1 MNHEY and CDR2 SMNVEV (reference sequence). The CDR3 spans 14 residues. V dropped 4 bases and J dropped 10; count of bases not matched to a gene: 9. CDR3 nucleotide sequence: TGTGCCAGCAGTTCCGACCACCCTAGCGGGGAGCAGTTCTTC. Amino acids: CASSSDHPSGEQFF.

The chain joins TRBV6-1 to TRBJ2-5; 8 nucleotides agree with TRBD1. V lost 4 bases, J lost 2 bases, and 9 bases stayed unmatched. The germline V gene has CDR1 MNHNS and CDR2 SASEGT. The CDR3 has 16 residues. The CDR3: CASSGGTGATQETQYF. The CDR3, as DNA: TGTGCCAGCAGTGGCGGGACAGGCGCAACACAAGAGACCCAGTACTTC.

CDR3 amino acids: CASSLEWRDQETQYF. As DNA, the CDR3 is TGTGCCAGCAGCTTAGAATGGCGAGACCAAGAGACCCAGTACTTC. The chain joins TRBV7-9 to TRBJ2-5; D call uncertain. Trimming took off 1 base at V and 0 bases at J, with 9 bases between the two ends. The CDR3 runs to 15 residues. Germline-derived CDR1 and CDR2 are SEHNR and FQNEAQ (reference sequence).